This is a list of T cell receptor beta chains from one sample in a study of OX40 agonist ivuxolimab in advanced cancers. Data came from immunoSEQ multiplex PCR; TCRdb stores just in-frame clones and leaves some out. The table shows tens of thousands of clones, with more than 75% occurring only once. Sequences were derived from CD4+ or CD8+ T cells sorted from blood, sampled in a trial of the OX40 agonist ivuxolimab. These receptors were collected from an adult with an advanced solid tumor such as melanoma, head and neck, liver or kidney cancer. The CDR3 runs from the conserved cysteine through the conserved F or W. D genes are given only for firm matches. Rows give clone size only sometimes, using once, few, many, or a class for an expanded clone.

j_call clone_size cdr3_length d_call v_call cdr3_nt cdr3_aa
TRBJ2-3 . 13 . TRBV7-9 TGTGCCAGCAGTCCAGGGTTCCCAGATACGCAGTATTTT CASSPGFPDTQYF
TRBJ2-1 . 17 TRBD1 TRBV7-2 TGTGCCAGCAGCTTAGGGGGTACAGGGGACTCCTACAATGAGCAGTTCTTC CASSLGGTGDSYNEQFF
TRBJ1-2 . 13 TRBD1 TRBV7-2 TGTGCCAGCAGCTTACAGGGGGATCGTGGCTACACCTTC CASSLQGDRGYTF
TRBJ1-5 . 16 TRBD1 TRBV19 TGTGCCAGTAGTCCACTTAAGGGGGCGAGCAATCAGCCCCAGCATTTT CASSPLKGASNQPQHF
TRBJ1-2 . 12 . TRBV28 TGTGCCAGCGAGCAGGGAATAAATGGCTACACCTTC CASEQGINGYTF
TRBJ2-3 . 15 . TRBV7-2 TGTGCCAGCAGCTTAGTGCCGGGAGACACAGATACGCAGTATTTT CASSLVPGDTDTQYF
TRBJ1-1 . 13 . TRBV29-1 TGCAGCGTCGTGGGGGGCGAGGGCACTGAAGCTTTCTTT CSVVGGEGTEAFF
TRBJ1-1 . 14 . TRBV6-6 TGTGCCAGCAGTCCGGGGGCCAGGGTCACTGAAGCTTTCTTT CASSPGARVTEAFF
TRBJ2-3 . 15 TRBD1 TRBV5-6 TGTGCCAGCAGCCTCCGACAGGGGAGCACAGATACGCAGTATTTT CASSLRQGSTDTQYF
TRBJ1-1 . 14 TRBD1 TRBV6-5 TGTGCCAGCCACCGACAGGGGGAGGACACTGAAGCTTTCTTT CASHRQGEDTEAFF
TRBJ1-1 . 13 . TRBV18 TGTGCCAGCTCACCAGGGTCAGACACTGAAGCTTTCTTT CASSPGSDTEAFF
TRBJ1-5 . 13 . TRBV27 TGTGCCAGCGGTACACGTCCCGATCAGCCCCAACATTTT CASGTRPDQPQHF
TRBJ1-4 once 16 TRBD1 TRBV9 TGTGCCAGCAGCCCCCGGGACAGCCGGCGGGGTGAAAAACTGTTTTTT CASSPRDSRRGEKLFF
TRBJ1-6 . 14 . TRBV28 TGTGCCAGCAGTTTATCAGGGGTCGATTCACCCCTCCACTTT CASSLSGVDSPLHF
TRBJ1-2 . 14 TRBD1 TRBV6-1 TGTGCCAGCACCTTCAGGACAGGGTTGGGCGGCTACACCTTC CASTFRTGLGGYTF
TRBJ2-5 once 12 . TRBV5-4 TGTGCCAGCAGCTTGGAGGGAGAGACCCAGTACTTC CASSLEGETQYF
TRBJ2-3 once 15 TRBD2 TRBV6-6 TGTGCCAGCACCCCACTAGCGGGGGGTACAGATACGCAGTATTTT CASTPLAGGTDTQYF
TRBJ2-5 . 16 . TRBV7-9 TGTGCCAGCAGCTTAGGACTTCGGGGGATATCGGAGACCCAGTACTTC CASSLGLRGISETQYF
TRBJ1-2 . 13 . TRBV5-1 TGCGCCAGCAGCTTAGACTCCTCGGGTGGCTACACCTTC CASSLDSSGGYTF
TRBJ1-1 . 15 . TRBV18 TGTGCCAGCTCACCACCAGGGACACAGAACACTGAAGCTTTCTTT CASSPPGTQNTEAFF
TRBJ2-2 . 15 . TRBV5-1 TGCGCCAGCAGCTTGGTACAGGGTTCGTCCGGGGAGCTGTTTTTT CASSLVQGSSGELFF
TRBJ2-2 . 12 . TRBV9 TGTGCCAGCAGCGTAGCTCGAGGGGAGCTGTTTTTT CASSVARGELFF
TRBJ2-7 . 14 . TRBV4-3 TGCGCCAGCAGCCAAGATGAGGGGTGGAGCGAGCAGTACTTC CASSQDEGWSEQYF
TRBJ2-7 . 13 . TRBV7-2 TGTGCCAGCAGCTTAGAACAGGGTTACGAGCAGTACTTC CASSLEQGYEQYF
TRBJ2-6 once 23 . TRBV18 TGTGCCAGCTCACCATTATTTCAGGGGCCCCTTCCCCGGGGTGTCTCTGGGGCCAACGTCCTGACTTTC CASSPLFQGPLPRGVSGANVLTF
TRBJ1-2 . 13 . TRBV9 TGTGCCAGCAGCGCGGACAGTAACTATGGCTACACCTTC CASSADSNYGYTF
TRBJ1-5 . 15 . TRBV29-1 TGCAGCGTTGTATGGGGTTCAGGGAGGAATCAGCCCCAGCATTTT CSVVWGSGRNQPQHF
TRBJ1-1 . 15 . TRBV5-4 TGTGCCAGCAGCTTGGCCGACAGGATGAACACTGAAGCTTTCTTT CASSLADRMNTEAFF
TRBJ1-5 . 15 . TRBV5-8 TGTGCCAGCAGCTTGATGGGGGACAGCAATCAGCCCCAGCATTTT CASSLMGDSNQPQHF
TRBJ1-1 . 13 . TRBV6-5 TGTGCCAGCAGTTACTCGAACGGGGGCCGGGACATCTTT CASSYSNGGRDIF
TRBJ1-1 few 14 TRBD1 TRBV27 TGTGCCAGCAGTGTGGACAGGGAGGACACTGAAGCTTTCTTT CASSVDREDTEAFF
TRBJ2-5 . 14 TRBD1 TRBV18 TGTGCCAGCTCACCGGGACAGAACCAAGAGACCCAGTACTTC CASSPGQNQETQYF
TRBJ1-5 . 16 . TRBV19 TGTGCCAGTAGTACGGGGACTGCTGGGGGCAATCAGCCCCAGCATTTT CASSTGTAGGNQPQHF
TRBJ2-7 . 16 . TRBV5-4 TGTGCCAGCAGCTTGGCCGGGTTCCCACAAACCTACGAGCAGTACTTC CASSLAGFPQTYEQYF
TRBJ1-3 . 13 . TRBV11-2 TGTGCCAGCAGCTTAGATCCCGGAAACACCATATATTTT CASSLDPGNTIYF
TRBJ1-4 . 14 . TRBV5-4 TGTGCCAGCAGCTTACAGCGACAACAAGAAAAACTGTTTTTT CASSLQRQQEKLFF
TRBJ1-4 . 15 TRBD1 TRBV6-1 TGTGCCAGCAGGACAGGGGGCGCAACTAATGAAAAACTGTTTTTT CASRTGGATNEKLFF
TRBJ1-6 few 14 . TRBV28 TGTGCCAGCGTTGACGGGCAGGGAATTTCACCCCTCCACTTT CASVDGQGISPLHF
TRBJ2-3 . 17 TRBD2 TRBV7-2 TGTGCCAGCAGCATCCACAGGACTAGCGGAAGCACAGATACGCAGTATTTT CASSIHRTSGSTDTQYF
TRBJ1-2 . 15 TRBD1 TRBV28 TGTGCCAGCAGTTTCTTTCGGGACAGGGTCGGTGGCTACACCTTC CASSFFRDRVGGYTF
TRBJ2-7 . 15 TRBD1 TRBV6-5 TGTGCCAGCAGTGCCCCGGGGACAGCCTACTACGAGCAGTACTTC CASSAPGTAYYEQYF
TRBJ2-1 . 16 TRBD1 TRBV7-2 TGTGCCAGCAGCTTAGCAGGGACAGGGAACTACAATGAGCAGTTCTTC CASSLAGTGNYNEQFF
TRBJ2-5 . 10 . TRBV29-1 TGCAGCGGGGGAACGGAGACCCAGTACTTC CSGGTETQYF
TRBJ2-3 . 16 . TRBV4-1 TGCGCCAGCAGCCCTCACGGACACCTCCTCACAGATACGCAGTATTTT CASSPHGHLLTDTQYF
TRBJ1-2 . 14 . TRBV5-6 TGTGCCAGCAGCCGCTCGCTCAGGTGGTATGGCTACACCTTC CASSRSLRWYGYTF
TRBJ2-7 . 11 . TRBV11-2 TGTGCCAGCAGCTCTTACTACGAGCAGTACTTC CASSSYYEQYF
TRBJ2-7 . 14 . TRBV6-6 TGTGCCAGCAGGGGTGACAGCCAGAGCTACGAGCAGTACTTC CASRGDSQSYEQYF
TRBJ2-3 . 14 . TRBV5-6 TGTGCCAGCAGCCCCCCGGCGGGCGCAGATACGCAGTATTTT CASSPPAGADTQYF